This entry features one T cell receptor beta chain sequence. The source of the sample is a study of blood T cell repertoires in COVID-19. Germline V gene lookup returns CDR1 MNHEY and CDR2 SVGEGT. Unmatched junction bases numbered 9, after V lost 4 bases and J lost 15 bases. CDR3 length: 13 residues. The authors' processing: From reference gene primer amplification, estimates of nucleated cell counts were derived. Measured with immunoSEQ multiplex PCR; TCRdb has only the in-frame clones, and not every one. V, J and clone size were drawn from that table, and D and trimming were deduced from the DNA. Among about 74,000 clones listed, approximately 86% were seen once.

The rearrangement joins TRBV6-2 or TRBV6-3 to TRBJ2-1; 10 nucleotides line up with TRBD1. This TCR derives from a woman of 80 years or more with active or convalescent COVID-19. Sequencing was done on a sample of peripheral blood. CDR3 nucleotides: TGTGCCAGCAGTTCCGGAAGGGGACAGGGGTCGTTCTTC. This translates into CASSSGRGQGSFF.